This TCR beta chain was profiled in a study of blood T cell repertoires in COVID-19. The wider study: COVID-19 samples from acute and convalescent phases originated in the United States, Italy and Spain. T cells, B-cell-depleted T cells, or PBMCs supplied cDNA or gDNA.

Authors' data handling: Cell counts per sample came from amplifying reference gene primers. The repertoire was sequenced with immunoSEQ multiplex PCR; TCRdb's copy has only in-frame clones and lacks some. V, J and clone size are those of that table, while D and trimming were read from the DNA. The sample records about 200,000 clones, approximately 80% being singletons. Seattle patient enrollment occurred during active infection, with longitudinal follow-up thereafter. The receptor's source is a woman older than 75 with COVID-19, enrolled during active disease. Sample: peripheral blood.

CDR3 in amino acids: CASSDWAYTF. In DNA form, the CDR3 reads TGTGCCAGCAGTGACTGGGCCTACACCTTC. The V call is TRBV2, the J call TRBJ1-2; D ambiguous. The CDR3 has 10 amino acids. The V gene lost 3 bases and the J gene lost 10 bases, with 6 bases spanning the gap. In germline, CDR1 is SNHLY, CDR2 FYNNEI.